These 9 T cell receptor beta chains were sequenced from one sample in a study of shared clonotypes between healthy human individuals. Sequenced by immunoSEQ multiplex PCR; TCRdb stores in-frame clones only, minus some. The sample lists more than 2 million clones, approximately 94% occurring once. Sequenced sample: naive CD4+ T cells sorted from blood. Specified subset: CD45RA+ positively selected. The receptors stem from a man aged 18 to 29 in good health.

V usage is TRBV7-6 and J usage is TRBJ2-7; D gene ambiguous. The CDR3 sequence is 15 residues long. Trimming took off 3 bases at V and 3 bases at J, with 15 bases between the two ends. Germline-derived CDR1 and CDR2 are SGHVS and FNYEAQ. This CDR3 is CASSFSGQKDYEQYF. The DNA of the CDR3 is TGTGCCAGCAGCTTCTCCGGGCAGAAAGACTACGAGCAGTACTTC.

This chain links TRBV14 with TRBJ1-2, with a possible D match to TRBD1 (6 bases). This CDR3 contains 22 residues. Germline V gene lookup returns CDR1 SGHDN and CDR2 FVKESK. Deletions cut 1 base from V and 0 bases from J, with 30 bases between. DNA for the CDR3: TGTGCCAGCAGCCAAGCCTGGGTTACAATCCGGGACAAAAAGGTTCCTAACTATGGCTACACCTTC. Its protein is CASSQAWVTIRDKKVPNYGYTF.

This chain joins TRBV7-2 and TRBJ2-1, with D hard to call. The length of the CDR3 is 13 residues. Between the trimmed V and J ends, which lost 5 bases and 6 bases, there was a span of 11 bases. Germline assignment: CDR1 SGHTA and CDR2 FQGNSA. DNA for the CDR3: TGTGCCAGCAGCATCGGACCGAGCAATGAGCAGTTCTTC. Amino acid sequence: CASSIGPSNEQFF.

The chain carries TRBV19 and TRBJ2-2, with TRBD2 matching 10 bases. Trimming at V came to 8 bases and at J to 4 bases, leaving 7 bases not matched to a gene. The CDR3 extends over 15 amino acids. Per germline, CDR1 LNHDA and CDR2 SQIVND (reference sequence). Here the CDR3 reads CASGLAGVTTGELFF. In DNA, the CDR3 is TGTGCCAGTGGGCTAGCGGGAGTCACCACCGGGGAGCTGTTTTTT.

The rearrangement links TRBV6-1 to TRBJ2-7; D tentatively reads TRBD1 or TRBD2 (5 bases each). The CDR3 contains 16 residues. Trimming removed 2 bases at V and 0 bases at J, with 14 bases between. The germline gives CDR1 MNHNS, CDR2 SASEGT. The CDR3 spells CASSESGAVSSYEQYF. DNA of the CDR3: TGTGCCAGCAGTGAATCCGGGGCGGTAAGCTCCTACGAGCAGTACTTC.

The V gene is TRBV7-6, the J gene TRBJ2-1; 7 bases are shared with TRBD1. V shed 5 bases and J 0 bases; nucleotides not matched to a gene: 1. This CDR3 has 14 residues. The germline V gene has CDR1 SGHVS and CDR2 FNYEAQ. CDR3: CASSPGGSYNEQFF. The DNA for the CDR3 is TGTGCCAGCAGCCCAGGGGGCTCCTACAATGAGCAGTTCTTC.

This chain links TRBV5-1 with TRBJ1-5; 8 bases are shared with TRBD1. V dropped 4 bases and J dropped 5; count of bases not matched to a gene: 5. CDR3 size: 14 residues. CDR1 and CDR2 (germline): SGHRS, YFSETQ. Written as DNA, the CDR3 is TGCGCCAGCAGCCCAGGGGGCTTCGATCAGCCCCAGCATTTT. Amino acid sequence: CASSPGGFDQPQHF.

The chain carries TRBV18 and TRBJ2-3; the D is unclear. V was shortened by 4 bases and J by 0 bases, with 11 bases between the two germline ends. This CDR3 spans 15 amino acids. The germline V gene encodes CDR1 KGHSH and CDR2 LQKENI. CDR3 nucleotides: TGTGCCAGCTCACTCACAGCTACTAGCACAGATACGCAGTATTTT. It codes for CASSLTATSTDTQYF.

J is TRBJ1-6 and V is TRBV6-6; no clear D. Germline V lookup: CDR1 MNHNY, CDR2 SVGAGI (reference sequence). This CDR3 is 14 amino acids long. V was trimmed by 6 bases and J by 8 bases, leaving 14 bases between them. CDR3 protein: CASRPGGLDSPLHF. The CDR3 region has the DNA TGTGCCAGCAGGCCGGGAGGGCTGGATTCACCCCTCCACTTT.